These 31 T cell receptor beta chains were all obtained from the same sample, sequenced in a study of human T cells and chemical hapten exposure. Each CDR3 protein is one row after TCRdb ran MiXCR on the RACE reads. The repertoire holds 80,000 to 95,000 distinct CDR3 sequences, roughly 8.8% seen once, with approximately 3.8% in the top ten. The time point here: pre-sensitization, week 0. Treatment noted: therapeutic diphenylcyclopropenone sensitization with weekly scalp DPC. This material consisted of whole blood, taken in connection with sensitization to the hapten diphenylcyclopropenone (DPC). The receptor set was obtained from a woman aged 40 to 50 with alopecia areata. Some clones in this sample may be carry-over from other donors' samples.

This sequence joins TRBV10-1 and TRBJ1-1, with 7 bases that match TRBD1. V shed 2 bases, J shed 7 bases, and the junction held 4 bases outside the gene matches. CDR1 is WNHNN, CDR2 SYGVQD, per germline (reference sequence). The CDR3 consists of 13 residues. CDR3 in DNA: TGCGCCAGCAGTGAGCGGGACAGAGGTGAAGCTTTCTTT. Its protein is CASSERDRGEAFF.

The table lists this clonotype with many counts. The CDR3 reads CSAGTANQPQHF. The CDR3 bases are TGCAGCGCTGGGACAGCTAATCAGCCCCAGCATTTT. V is TRBV29-1 and J is TRBJ1-5, with 7 bases fitting TRBD1. V shed 7 bases and J 4 bases; nucleotides not matched to a gene: 4. This CDR3 is 12 amino acids long. The germline CDR1 and CDR2 sequences are SQVTM and ANQGSEA.

To note about this clonotype: One junction end disagrees with the germline gene, perhaps due to a read error. The chain uses TRBV28 and TRBJ2-1, with TRBD1 identical over 8 bases. This CDR3 has 14 residues. Germline V gene sequence: CDR1 MDHEN, CDR2 SYDVKM. This CDR3 is CVSGGQGRGNEQFF. The DNA of the CDR3 is TGTGTCAGCGGTGGACAGGGAAGGGGGAATGAGCAGTTCTTC.

In its sample, this clonotype was seen many times. The V and J genes are TRBV6-6 and TRBJ2-5; TRBD2 matches 8 bases. Trimming at V came to 7 bases and at J to 4 bases, leaving 5 bases not matched to a gene. CDR1 is MNHNY and CDR2 is SVGAGI in the germline V gene (reference sequence). The CDR3 has 13 amino acids. CDR3 in amino acids: CASNSGGVETQYF. In DNA, the CDR3 is TGTGCCAGCAACTCGGGAGGGGTAGAGACCCAGTACTTC.

There are a few counts of this clonotype. The DNA for the CDR3 is TGTGCCACCAGCAGAGATCGATCCAGAACGAACACCGGGGAGCTGTTTTTT. Translation gives CATSRDRSRTNTGELFF. The rearrangement uses TRBV15 and TRBJ2-2; D uncertain. Germline CDR1 is LNHNV and CDR2 is YYDKDF (reference sequence). The CDR3 sequence is 17 residues long. The V and J ends lost 0 bases and 0 bases respectively, with 11 bases between them.

This clonotype was seen at least ten times. CDR3 DNA: TGTGCCACCGGACAGGGGTTCACCTACGAGCAGTACTTC. Translation: CATGQGFTYEQYF. The gene calls are TRBV12-3 or TRBV12-4 and TRBJ2-7, with TRBD1 identical over 9 bases. The CDR3 runs to 13 residues. The V segment lost 10 bases and the J segment 2 bases; nucleotides outside the gene matches: 6.

The CDR3 loop is CASSLGTGTTGELFF. DNA of the CDR3: TGTGCCAGCTCCCTCGGGACAGGGACCACCGGGGAGCTGTTTTTT. This chain links TRBV18 with TRBJ2-2; the match to TRBD1 covers 9 bases. Trimming cost V 6 bases and J 4 bases; bases outside gene matches: 6. Germline values: CDR1 KGHSH, CDR2 LQKENI. The CDR3 extends over 15 amino acids.

J is TRBJ1-1 and V is TRBV10-1; 7 bases are a match to TRBD1. V was clipped by 1 base and J by 4 bases; unmatched bases: 0. This CDR3 comprises 13 residues. CDR1 WNHNN and CDR2 SYGVQD come from the germline V gene (reference sequence). Written as DNA, the CDR3 is TGCGCCAGCAGTGAGTACAGGGGCACTGAAGCTTTCTTT. It translates to CASSEYRGTEAFF.

The chain carries TRBV7-2 and TRBJ2-3; 7 bases are a match to TRBD1. The CDR3 length is 16 residues. V lost 5 bases, J lost 1 base, and 9 bases stayed unmatched. Germline V gene data show CDR1 as SGHTA and CDR2 as FQGNSA. CDR3 sequence: CASSPRQGRGTDTQYF. Here the CDR3 DNA reads TGTGCCAGCAGCCCCCGACAGGGACGGGGCACAGATACGCAGTATTTT.

This clonotype was seen only a few times. The rearrangement links TRBV5-1 to TRBJ2-2; D call uncertain. This CDR3 comprises 13 residues. Germline V gives CDR1 SGHRS, CDR2 YFSETQ. Trimming cost V 3 bases and J 4 bases, with 7 bases left between them. DNA for the CDR3: TGCGCCAGCAGCTATTCGGTCACCGGGGAGCTGTTTTTT. It specifies CASSYSVTGELFF.

The chain employs TRBV29-1 and TRBJ2-1; no clear D gene. The CDR3 runs 14 residues. CDR1 is SQVTM and CDR2 is ANQGSEA in the germline V gene. Trimming took off 3 bases at V and 4 bases at J, with 13 bases between the two ends. The CDR3 DNA reads as TGCAGCGTTGATGCCAGCTACCTATACAATGAGCAGTTCTTC. It encodes CSVDASYLYNEQFF.

The rearrangement links TRBV28 to TRBJ1-1; the D gene is possibly TRBD1 (5 bases). Trimming removed 2 bases at V and 4 bases at J, with 14 bases between. Germline-derived CDR1 and CDR2 are MDHEN and SYDVKM. The CDR3 is 15 residues long. CDR3 amino acids: CASSLGAQGVTEAFF. The CDR3 bases are TGTGCCAGCAGTTTAGGTGCGCAGGGCGTCACTGAAGCTTTCTTT.

This clonotype was counted only a few times. The CDR3 nucleotides are TGTGCCAGCAGCACTACACACCGCGGTAGGAACGAGCAGTACTTC. Translation: CASSTTHRGRNEQYF. V is TRBV11-2 and J is TRBJ2-7; D is undetermined. V lost 5 bases and J 5 bases, leaving 19 bases between the germline ends. CDR1 is SGHAT, CDR2 FQNNGV, per germline. This CDR3 comprises 15 residues.

This clonotype was detected only once. Possible read error: a much larger clone is one base away. This chain uses TRBV3-1 with TRBJ2-1; 8 nucleotides agree with TRBD1. CDR1 is LGHDT and CDR2 is YNNKEL in the germline V gene (reference sequence). The CDR3 is made up of 15 amino acids. CDR3 region: CASSKGQEPYNKQFF. CDR3 coding DNA: TGTGCCAGCAGCAAGGGACAGGAGCCCTACAATAAGCAGTTCTTC.

This clonotype was detected many times. V and J are TRBV7-8 and TRBJ2-7; no definite D call. V shed 1 base and J shed 1 base, with 11 bases lying between them. The CDR3 is 15 residues long. The germline V gene encodes CDR1 SGHVS and CDR2 FQNEAQ. The CDR3 DNA sequence: TGTGCCAGCAGCTTAGGGCAGTTAACATCCTACGAGCAGTACTTC. Protein sequence: CASSLGQLTSYEQYF.

This clonotype was detected many times. V and J are TRBV6-5 and TRBJ2-3; 11 nucleotides line up with TRBD2. CDR3 length: 12 residues. The ends lost 4 bases at V and 12 bases at J; junction bases unmatched: 3. CDR1 is MNHEY and CDR2 is SVGAGI in the germline V gene. The CDR3 DNA follows: TGTGCCAGCAGTTCTAGCGGGGGGACCCAGTATTTT. This codes for CASSSSGGTQYF.

The sample holds a few counts of this clonotype. The CDR3 here is CSARNDRNTDTQYF. Here the CDR3 DNA reads TGCAGTGCTAGAAATGACAGGAACACAGATACGCAGTATTTT. The chain couples TRBV20-1 to TRBJ2-3; D possibly corresponds to TRBD1 (6 bases). Germline V gives CDR1 DFQATT, CDR2 SNEGSKA (reference sequence). Trimming took 2 bases from V and 2 from J, leaving 11 bases between them. The CDR3 runs 14 residues.

This sequence joins TRBV2 and TRBJ1-1; D uncertain. The CDR3 runs to 13 residues. The germline V and J ends were trimmed by 8 bases and 4 bases, with 14 bases remaining between them. Germline V gene lookup returns CDR1 SNHLY and CDR2 FYNNEI. The CDR3 protein is CASGKRMSTEAFF. Written as DNA, the CDR3 is TGTGCCAGCGGTAAAAGGATGAGCACTGAAGCTTTCTTT.

This clonotype has just a few counts. J is TRBJ2-4 and V is TRBV13; 10 bases map to TRBD2. Germline CDR1 is PRHDT and CDR2 is FYEKMQ (reference sequence). CDR3 length: 18 amino acids. V lost 3 bases to trimming and J lost 3 bases; unmatched junction nucleotides: 11. This CDR3 is CASSFASGGARGKNIQYF. DNA for the CDR3: TGTGCCAGCAGCTTTGCCAGCGGGGGGGCCCGGGGCAAAAACATTCAGTACTTC. The whole variable domain, remainder taken from reference TRBV13 and TRBJ2-4, is AAGVIQSPRHLIKEKRETATLKCYPIPRHDTVYWYQQGPGQDPQFLISFYEKMQSDKGSIPDRFSAQQFSDYHSELNMSSLELGDSALYFCASSFASGGARGKNIQYFGAGTRLSVL.

This clonotype was counted many times. The J gene is TRBJ1-2, the V gene TRBV18; 8 bases map to TRBD1. V trimming: 3 bases; J trimming: 8 bases; junction bases outside the gene matches: 11. The CDR3 is made up of 15 amino acids. In germline, CDR1 is KGHSH, CDR2 LQKENI. The CDR3 spells CASSPREGQGRGYTF. The CDR3 nucleotides read TGTGCCAGCTCACCCCGAGAAGGACAGGGACGAGGCTACACCTTC.

Of note for this clonotype: One end of the junction is discordant with germline, which a read error may explain. The chain combines TRBV2 with TRBJ1-6; 7 bases align to TRBD1. CDR3 size: 13 residues. Germline V gene sequence: CDR1 SNHLY, CDR2 FYNNEI. The CDR3 is CASSVPGQLFQDF. The CDR3 region has the DNA TGTGCCAGCAGTGTCCCGGGACAGCTTTTCCAGGACTTT.

The V gene is TRBV2, the J gene TRBJ2-1; TRBD2 might be the D (5 bases). Trimming took off 7 bases at V and 0 bases at J, with 10 bases between the two ends. This CDR3 is built from 14 residues. Germline lookup yields CDR1 SNHLY and CDR2 FYNNEI. The CDR3 sequence is CASKIGSSYNEQFF. The CDR3 DNA sequence: TGTGCCAGCAAAATAGGGAGCTCCTACAATGAGCAGTTCTTC.

The chain employs TRBV6-5 and TRBJ2-5; weak D call: TRBD2 (5 bases). The CDR3 length is 15 residues. Trimming removed 2 bases from V and 2 bases from J, with 12 bases in between. From germline, CDR1 is MNHEY and CDR2 SVGAGI. CDR3 sequence (DNA): TGTGCCAGCAGTTACGGTCACGGGGAACAAGAGACCCAGTACTTC. Its protein is CASSYGHGEQETQYF.

This clonotype was observed at least ten times. The chain links TRBV9 to TRBJ1-6; D call uncertain. This CDR3 is built from 15 residues. V was clipped by 0 bases and J by 8 bases, with 12 bases between them. In germline, CDR1 is SGDLS, CDR2 YYNGEE. The CDR3 is CASSVGGGMDSPLHF. DNA for the CDR3: TGTGCCAGCAGCGTAGGGGGAGGGATGGATTCACCCCTCCACTTT.

Comment on this clonotype: Possible read error: a much larger clone is one base away. The chain recombines TRBV7-2 with TRBJ1-2, with unresolved D. Trimming pared 2 bases from V and 1 base from J, leaving 17 bases between. The CDR3 covers 17 residues. Looked up from germline, CDR1 is SGHTA and CDR2 is FQGNSA. The CDR3 nucleotides are TGTGCCAGCAGCTTAAGGGCAGCCGTTTCTATTAACTATGGCTACACCTTC. As protein: CASSLRAAVSINYGYTF.

The chain recombines TRBV6-1 with TRBJ1-2, with 8 bases lining up with TRBD1. Losses at the gene ends were 6 bases for V and 0 bases for J; bases not matched to a gene: 6. The CDR3 has 15 amino acids. CDR1 and CDR2 (germline): MNHNS, SASEGT. The CDR3 loop is CASRDRAETNYGYTF. CDR3 sequence (DNA): TGTGCCAGCAGGGACAGGGCAGAGACTAACTATGGCTACACCTTC.

This clonotype was seen at least ten times. The chain joins TRBV6-1 to TRBJ2-7; D perhaps matches TRBD1 (6 bases). The CDR3 length is 14 residues. The V end lost 6 bases, the J end lost 0 bases, and 12 bases lay between the germline ends. Germline V gives CDR1 MNHNS, CDR2 SASEGT. The CDR3 DNA reads TGTGCCAGCAGAGGTGGGGACATCTCCTACGAGCAGTACTTC. Amino acid sequence: CASRGGDISYEQYF.

In its sample, this clonotype was seen many times. J is TRBJ1-4 and V is TRBV6-5; D gene uncertain. The CDR3 spans 15 residues. V shed 2 bases and J shed 1 base, with 8 bases lying between them. From germline, CDR1 is MNHEY and CDR2 SVGAGI. The CDR3 protein is CASSYEGGTNEKLFF. The CDR3, as DNA: TGTGCCAGCAGTTACGAGGGAGGAACTAATGAAAAACTGTTTTTT.

Many counts were recorded for this clonotype. The rearrangement links TRBV11-2 to TRBJ2-1; D is perhaps TRBD2 (5 bases). The V end was cut by 5 bases, the J end by 13 bases, with 15 bases between. The CDR3 consists of 12 residues. The germline gives CDR1 SGHAT, CDR2 FQNNGV. The CDR3 sequence: CASSPDWGEQFF. As DNA, the CDR3 is TGTGCCAGCAGCCCCGACTGGGGAGAACAGTTCTTC.

Many counts were recorded for this clonotype. The V and J genes are TRBV7-2 and TRBJ2-2, with 9 bases matching TRBD2. The CDR3 has 15 residues. The junction had 3 bases not matched to a gene; V was cut back by 3 bases and J by 4 bases. CDR1 SGHTA and CDR2 FQGNSA come from the germline V gene. The DNA of the CDR3 is TGTGCCAGCAGCTTTAGCGGGGGAGTCACCGGGGAGCTGTTTTTT. This codes for CASSFSGGVTGELFF. Supplemented by reference TRBV7-2 and TRBJ2-2, the full variable domain reads GAGVSQSPSNKVTEKGKDVELRCDPISGHTALYWYRQSLGQGLEFLIYFQGNSAPDKSGLPSDRFSAERTGGSVSTLTIQRTQQEDSAVYLCASSFSGGVTGELFFGEGSRLTVL.

This clonotype has at least ten counts. V and J are TRBV4-1 and TRBJ2-7; no firm D call. Trimming shortened V by 3 bases and J by 11 bases, and 26 bases separated the two germline ends. In germline, CDR1 is MGHRA, CDR2 YSYEKL. There are 16 residues in the CDR3. Here the CDR3 DNA reads TGCGCCAGCAGCCATGAGGCCGCGCGAGTAGGTGCCCTGGAGTACTTC. Translation gives CASSHEAARVGALEYF.